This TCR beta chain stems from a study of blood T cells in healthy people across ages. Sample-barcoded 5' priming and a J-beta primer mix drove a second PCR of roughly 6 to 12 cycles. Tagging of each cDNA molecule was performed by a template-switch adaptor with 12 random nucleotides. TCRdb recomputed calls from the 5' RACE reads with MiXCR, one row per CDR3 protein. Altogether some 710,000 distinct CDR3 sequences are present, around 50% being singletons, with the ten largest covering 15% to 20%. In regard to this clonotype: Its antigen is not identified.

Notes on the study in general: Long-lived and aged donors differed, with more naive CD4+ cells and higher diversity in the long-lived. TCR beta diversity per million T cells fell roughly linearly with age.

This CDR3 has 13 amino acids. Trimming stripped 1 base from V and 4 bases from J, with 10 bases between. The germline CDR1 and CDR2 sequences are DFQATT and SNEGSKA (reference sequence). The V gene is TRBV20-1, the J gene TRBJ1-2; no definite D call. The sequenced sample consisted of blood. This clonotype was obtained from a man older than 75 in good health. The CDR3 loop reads CSARGPGIYGYTF. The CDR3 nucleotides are TGCAGTGCTAGAGGGCCAGGAATCTATGGCTACACCTTC.